The text below deals with one T cell receptor (beta chain). This specimen comes from a study of CXCR3-negative and CXCR3-positive naive CD8 T cells. The authors made the TRB cDNA libraries by 5' RACE using UMI labels. For each CDR3 protein, TCRdb gives one entry from its re-call of the 5' RACE reads, without DNA. Its table records fewer than 90,000 distinct CDR3 sequences. The germline CDR1 and CDR2 sequences are LNHNV and YYDKDF (reference sequence). The CDR3 has 15 amino acids. The sample taken for sequencing was naive CXCR3- CD8+ T cells from blood. The subset denotes: CD45RO-CCR7+CD27+CD95- naive CD8+ T cells lacking CXCR3 (TNR3-). The chain has TRBV15 and TRBJ1-2. The origin of this receptor is a human donor in good health. Some clones in this sample may be carry-over from other donors' samples. CDR3 amino acids: CATSKDRSTNYGYTF.